The clone carrying this T cell receptor (beta chain) turned up a few times. Its target is unknown. The sample belongs to a study of T-cell reconstitution after alpha-beta-depleted transplantation in children. Overall study results and limits: Diversity of TCRbeta at day 60 was high in some patients, arising from surviving recipient T cells and thymic progenitors. Expanded clones from the graft, numbering several hundred, reportedly supplied alpha-beta T cells about two months after transplant. Newly made T cells mostly supplied T-cell counts and diversity one year after transplant.

The CDR3 contains 14 residues. Germline loops: CDR1 MNHEY, CDR2 SMNVEV (reference sequence). With V trimmed by 5 bases and J by 3 bases, 6 bases remained unmatched. Preparing the TCRbeta library involved the use of unique molecular identifiers. TCRdb ran MiXCR on the PCR reads and lists one entry per CDR3 protein. The data show around 200,000 distinct CDR3 sequences, approximately 15% seen once. The rearrangement joins TRBV27 to TRBJ2-7, with 8 bases that match TRBD2. This clonotype originated in a male patient aged 2-15 years who had a stem cell transplant for acute lymphoblastic leukemia, so the T cells may come from the graft donor. Here the sequenced sample was PBMCs, mostly from graft donor cells, taken 360 days after TCRalphabeta/CD19-depleted stem cell transplant. The CDR3 reads CASSISGTNYEQYF. CDR3 nucleotides: TGTGCCAGCAGTATTAGCGGGACAAACTACGAGCAGTACTTC.